The present entry profiles one T cell receptor (beta chain) with its context. Its antigen is not known. This sample is part of a study of T cell repertoires in cytomegalovirus infection. Background on the study: Public TCR beta signature analysis indicated the presence of both CMV infection and matching HLA type.

TCRdb reprocessed the reads with MiXCR, giving one entry per CDR3 protein. Here the sample spans some 390,000 distinct CDR3 sequences, 15% to 20% being singletons. CDR3 length: 15 amino acids. Germline loops: CDR1 SGHVS, CDR2 FNYEAQ. J was trimmed by 2 bases and V by 10 bases; bases with no gene match: 13. Whole-study findings and limits: Ex vivo, HLA-C-restricted CMV-specific TCR beta clonotypes prevailed over the rest of the response. There were carriers of CMV plus the relevant HLA, and cumulative public TCR beta family frequency identified them.

The receptor comes from a human donor in good health (CMV status not recorded). Some clones in this sample may be carry-over from other donors' samples. The rearrangement joins TRBV7-6 to TRBJ2-5, with TRBD2 matching 7 bases. The sample comprised PBMCs. Here the CDR3 DNA reads TGTGCCATATGGGGTGGGGAGGGGCGACAAGAGACCCAGTACTTC. Its translation is CAIWGGEGRQETQYF. Combining the CDR3 with reference TRBV7-6 and TRBJ2-5 gives the whole variable domain GAGVSQSPRYKVTKRGQDVALRCDPISGHVSLYWYRQALGQGPEFLTYFNYEAQQDKSGLPNDRFSAERPEGSISTLTIQRTEQRDSAMYRCAIWGGEGRQETQYFGPGTRLLVL.